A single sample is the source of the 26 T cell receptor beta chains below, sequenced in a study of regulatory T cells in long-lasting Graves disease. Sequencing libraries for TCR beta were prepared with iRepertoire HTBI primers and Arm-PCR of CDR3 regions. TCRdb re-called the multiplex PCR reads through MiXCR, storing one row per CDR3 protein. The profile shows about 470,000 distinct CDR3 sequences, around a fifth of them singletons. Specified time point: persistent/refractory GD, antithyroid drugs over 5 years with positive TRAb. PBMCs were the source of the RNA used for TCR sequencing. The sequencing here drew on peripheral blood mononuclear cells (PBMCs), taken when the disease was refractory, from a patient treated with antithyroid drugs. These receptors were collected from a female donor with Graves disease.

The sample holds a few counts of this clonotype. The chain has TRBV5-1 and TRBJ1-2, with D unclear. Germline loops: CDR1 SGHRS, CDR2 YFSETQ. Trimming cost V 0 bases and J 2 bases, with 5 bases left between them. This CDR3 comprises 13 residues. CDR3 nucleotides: TGCGCCAGCAGCTTGGAACAGAACTATGGCTACACCTTC. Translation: CASSLEQNYGYTF.

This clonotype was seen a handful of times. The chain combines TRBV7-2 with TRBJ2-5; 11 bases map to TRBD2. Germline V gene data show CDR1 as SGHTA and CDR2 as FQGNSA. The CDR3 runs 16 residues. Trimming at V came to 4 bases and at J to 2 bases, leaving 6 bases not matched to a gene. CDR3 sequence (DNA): TGTGCCAGCAGCTCTTGGACTAGCGGGTTTCAAGAGACCCAGTACTTC. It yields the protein CASSSWTSGFQETQYF. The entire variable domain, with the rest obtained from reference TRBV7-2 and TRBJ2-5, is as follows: GAGVSQSPSNKVTEKGKDVELRCDPISGHTALYWYRQSLGQGLEFLIYFQGNSAPDKSGLPSDRFSAERTGGSVSTLTIQRTQQEDSAVYLCASSSWTSGFQETQYFGPGTRLLVL.

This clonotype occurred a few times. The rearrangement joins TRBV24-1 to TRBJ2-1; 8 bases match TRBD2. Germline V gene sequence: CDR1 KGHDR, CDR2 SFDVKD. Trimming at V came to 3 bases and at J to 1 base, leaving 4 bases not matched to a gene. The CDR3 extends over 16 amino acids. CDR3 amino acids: CATSDTSGKSYNEQFF. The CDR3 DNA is TGTGCCACCAGTGATACTAGCGGAAAATCCTACAATGAGCAGTTCTTC.

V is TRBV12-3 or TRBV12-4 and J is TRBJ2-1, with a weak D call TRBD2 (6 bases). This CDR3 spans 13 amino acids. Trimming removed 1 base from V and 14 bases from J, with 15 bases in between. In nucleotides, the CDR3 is TGTGCCAGCAGTTTAGGGCTCGGCGGGGTGGAGTTCTTC. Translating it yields CASSLGLGGVEFF.

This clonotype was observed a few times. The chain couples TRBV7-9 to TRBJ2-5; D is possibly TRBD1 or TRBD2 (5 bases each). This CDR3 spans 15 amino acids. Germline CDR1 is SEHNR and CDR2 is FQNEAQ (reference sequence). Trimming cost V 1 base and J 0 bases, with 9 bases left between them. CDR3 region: CASSLGPGHQETQYF. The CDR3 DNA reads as TGTGCCAGCAGCTTAGGTCCGGGGCACCAAGAGACCCAGTACTTC.

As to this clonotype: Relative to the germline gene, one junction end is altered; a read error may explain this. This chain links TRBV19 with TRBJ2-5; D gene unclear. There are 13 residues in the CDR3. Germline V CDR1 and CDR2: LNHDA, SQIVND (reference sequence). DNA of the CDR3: TGTGCCAGTAGTGGGCTCACCACCTACGAGCAGCACTTC. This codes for CASSGLTTYEQHF.

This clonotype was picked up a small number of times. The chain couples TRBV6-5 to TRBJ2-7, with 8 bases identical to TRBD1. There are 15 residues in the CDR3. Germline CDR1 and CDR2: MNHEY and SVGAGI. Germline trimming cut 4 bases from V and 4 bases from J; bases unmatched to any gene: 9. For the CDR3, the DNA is TGTGCCAGCAGTTGGGGTGCAGGGGGCTCTTACGAGCAGTACTTC. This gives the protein CASSWGAGGSYEQYF.

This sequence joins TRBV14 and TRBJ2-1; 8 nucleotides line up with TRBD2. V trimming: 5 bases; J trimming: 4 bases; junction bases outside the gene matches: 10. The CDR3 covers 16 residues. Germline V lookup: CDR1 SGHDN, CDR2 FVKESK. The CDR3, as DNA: TGTGCCAGCAGCTCCCCGGGTAGCGGGGCATACAATGAGCAGTTCTTC. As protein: CASSSPGSGAYNEQFF.

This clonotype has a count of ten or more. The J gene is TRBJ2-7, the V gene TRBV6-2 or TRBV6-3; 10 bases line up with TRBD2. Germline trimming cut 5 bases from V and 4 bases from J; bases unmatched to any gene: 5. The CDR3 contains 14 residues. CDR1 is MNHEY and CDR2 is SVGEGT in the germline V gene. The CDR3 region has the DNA TGTGCCAGCAGTAAGACAGCGGGGGGGTACGAGCAGTACTTC. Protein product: CASSKTAGGYEQYF.

The CDR3 DNA follows: TGTGCCAGCAGTTTTCGGGGCGGGAGGGATGAGCAGTTCTTC. This sequence encodes CASSFRGGRDEQFF. The genes are TRBV11-2 and TRBJ2-1, with TRBD2 matching over 9 bases. CDR1 SGHAT and CDR2 FQNNGV come from the germline V gene. The J segment lost 8 bases and the V segment lost 6 bases, leaving 8 bases of the junction unmatched. The CDR3 length is 14 residues.

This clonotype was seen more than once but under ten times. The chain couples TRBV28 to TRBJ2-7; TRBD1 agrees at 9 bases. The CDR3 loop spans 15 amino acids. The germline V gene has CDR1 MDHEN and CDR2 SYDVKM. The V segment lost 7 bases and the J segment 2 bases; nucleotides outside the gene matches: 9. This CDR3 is CASNYPGTGTYEQYF. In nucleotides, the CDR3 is TGTGCCAGCAACTACCCCGGGACAGGGACCTACGAGCAGTACTTC.

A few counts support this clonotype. CDR3 DNA sequence: TGCAGTTGCAATCTCCCCGGGGACACTGAAGCTTTCTTT. It translates to CSCNLPGDTEAFF. This chain joins TRBV20-1 and TRBJ1-1; D unresolved. Germline loops: CDR1 DFQATT, CDR2 SNEGSKA (reference sequence). V dropped 8 bases and J dropped 3 bases, with 16 bases sitting between them. The CDR3 consists of 13 residues.

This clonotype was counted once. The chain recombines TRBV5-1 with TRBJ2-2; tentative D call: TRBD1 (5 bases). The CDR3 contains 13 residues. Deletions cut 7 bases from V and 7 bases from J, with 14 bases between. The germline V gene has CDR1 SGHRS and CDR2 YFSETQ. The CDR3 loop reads CASAQQGLGELFF. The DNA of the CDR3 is TGCGCCAGCGCCCAGCAGGGCCTCGGGGAGCTGTTTTTT.

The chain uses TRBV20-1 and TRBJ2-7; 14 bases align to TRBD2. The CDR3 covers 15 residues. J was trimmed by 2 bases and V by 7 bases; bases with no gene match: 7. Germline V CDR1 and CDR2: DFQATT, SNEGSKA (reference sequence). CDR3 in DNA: TGCAGTGTGCCGGGACTAGCGGGAGAGGCCTACGAGCAGTACTTC. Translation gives CSVPGLAGEAYEQYF.

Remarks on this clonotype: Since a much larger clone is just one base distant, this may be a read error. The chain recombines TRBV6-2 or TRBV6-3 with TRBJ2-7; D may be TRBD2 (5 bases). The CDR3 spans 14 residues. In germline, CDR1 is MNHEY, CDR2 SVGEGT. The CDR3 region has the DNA TGTGCCAGCAGTTACTTAGGGTTAGCGAGAGAGCAGCACTTC. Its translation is CASSYLGLAREQHF.

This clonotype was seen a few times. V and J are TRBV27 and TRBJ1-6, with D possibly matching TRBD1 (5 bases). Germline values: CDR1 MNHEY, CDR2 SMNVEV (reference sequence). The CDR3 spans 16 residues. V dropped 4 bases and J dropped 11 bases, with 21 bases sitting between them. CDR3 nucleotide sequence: TGTGCCAGCAGTTCCGCCCGGGGGACCTGGGGGGCACCCCTCCACTTT. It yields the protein CASSSARGTWGAPLHF.

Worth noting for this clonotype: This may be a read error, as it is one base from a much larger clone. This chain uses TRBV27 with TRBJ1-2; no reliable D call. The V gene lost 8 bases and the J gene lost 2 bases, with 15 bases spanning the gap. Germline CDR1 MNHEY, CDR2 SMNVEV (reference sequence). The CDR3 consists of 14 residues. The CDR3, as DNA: TGTGCCAGCGGTTCAATCCCTTCAAACTATGGCTACACCTTC. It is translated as CASGSIPSNYGYTF.

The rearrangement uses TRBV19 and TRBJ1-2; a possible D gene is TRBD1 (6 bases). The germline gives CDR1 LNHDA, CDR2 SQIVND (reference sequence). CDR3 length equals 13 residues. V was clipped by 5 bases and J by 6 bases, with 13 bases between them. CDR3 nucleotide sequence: TGTGCCAGTAGTTGGGCAGGGGCTGATGGCTACACCTTC. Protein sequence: CASSWAGADGYTF.

CDR3 in DNA: TGTGCCAGCAGCTCCAGTAGCCGCGACGAGCAGTACTTC. It codes for CASSSSSRDEQYF. V gene TRBV7-9 combines with J gene TRBJ2-7; no clear D gene. CDR1 is SEHNR and CDR2 is FQNEAQ in the germline V gene (reference sequence). The CDR3 loop spans 13 amino acids. The V gene lost 4 bases and the J gene lost 5 bases, with 12 bases spanning the gap.

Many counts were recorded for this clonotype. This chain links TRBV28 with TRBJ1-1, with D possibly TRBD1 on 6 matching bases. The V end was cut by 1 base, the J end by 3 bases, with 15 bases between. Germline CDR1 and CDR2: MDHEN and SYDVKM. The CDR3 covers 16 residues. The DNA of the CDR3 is TGTGCCAGCAGTTTATACCAGACAGGCTCGGACACTGAAGCTTTCTTT. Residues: CASSLYQTGSDTEAFF.

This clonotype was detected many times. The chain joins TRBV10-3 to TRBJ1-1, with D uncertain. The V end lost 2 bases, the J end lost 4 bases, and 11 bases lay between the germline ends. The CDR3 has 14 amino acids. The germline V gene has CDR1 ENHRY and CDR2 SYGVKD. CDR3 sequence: CAISEKLVFTEAFF. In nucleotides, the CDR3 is TGTGCCATCAGTGAGAAACTGGTGTTCACTGAAGCTTTCTTT.

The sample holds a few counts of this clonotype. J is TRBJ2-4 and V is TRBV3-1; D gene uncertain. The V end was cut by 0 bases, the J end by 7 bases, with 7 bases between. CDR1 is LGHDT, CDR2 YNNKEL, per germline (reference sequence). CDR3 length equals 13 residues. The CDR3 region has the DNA TGTGCCAGCAGCCAAGACGCCGGGAACATTCAGTACTTC. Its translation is CASSQDAGNIQYF. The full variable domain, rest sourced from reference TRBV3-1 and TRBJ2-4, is DTAVSQTPKYLVTQMGNDKSIKCEQNLGHDTMYWYKQDSKKFLKIMFSYNNKELIINETVPNRFSPKSPDKAHLNLHINSLELGDSAVYFCASSQDAGNIQYFGAGTRLSVL.

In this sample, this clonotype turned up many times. CDR3 nucleotides: TGTGCCAGCCTTCCTGCTGGCTCCAGGGTGACCGGGGAGCTGTTTTTT. Protein product: CASLPAGSRVTGELFF. This chain links TRBV6-2 or TRBV6-3 with TRBJ2-2; possibly TRBD1 for D (5 bases). V was clipped by 8 bases and J by 5 bases, with 21 bases between them. The germline V gene encodes CDR1 MNHEY and CDR2 SVGEGT. There are 16 residues in the CDR3.

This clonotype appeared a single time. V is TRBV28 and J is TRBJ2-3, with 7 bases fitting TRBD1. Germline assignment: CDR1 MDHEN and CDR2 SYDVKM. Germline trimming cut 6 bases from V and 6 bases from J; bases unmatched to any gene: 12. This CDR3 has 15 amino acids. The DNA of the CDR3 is TGTGCCAGCAGCCCGACAGGGTGCTGTTGGGATACGCAGTATTTT. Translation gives CASSPTGCCWDTQYF.

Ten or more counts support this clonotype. The CDR3 nucleotides read TGTGCCAGCAGCTTATGGTGGGGGGGCGTTGACTATGGCTACACCTTC. It yields the protein CASSLWWGGVDYGYTF. The genes are TRBV7-2 and TRBJ1-2; perhaps TRBD1 as D (6 bases). The CDR3 has 16 amino acids. V lost 2 bases, J lost 3 bases, and 16 bases lay in between. From germline, CDR1 is SGHTA and CDR2 FQGNSA.

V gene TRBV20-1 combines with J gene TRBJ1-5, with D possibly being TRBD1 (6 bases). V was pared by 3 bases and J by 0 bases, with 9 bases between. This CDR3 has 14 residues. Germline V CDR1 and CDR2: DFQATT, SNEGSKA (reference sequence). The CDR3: CSASVGGSNQPQHF. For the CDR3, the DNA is TGCAGTGCTAGTGTAGGGGGTAGCAATCAGCCCCAGCATTTT.